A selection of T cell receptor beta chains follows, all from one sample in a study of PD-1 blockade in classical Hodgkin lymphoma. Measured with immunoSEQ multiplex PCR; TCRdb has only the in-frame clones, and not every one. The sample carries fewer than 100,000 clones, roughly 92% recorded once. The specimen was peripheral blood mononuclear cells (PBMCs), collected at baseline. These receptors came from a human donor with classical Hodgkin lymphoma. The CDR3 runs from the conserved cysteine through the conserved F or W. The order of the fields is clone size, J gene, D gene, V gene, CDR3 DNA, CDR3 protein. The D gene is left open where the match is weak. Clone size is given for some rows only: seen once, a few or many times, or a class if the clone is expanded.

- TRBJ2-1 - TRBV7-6 TGTGCCAGCAGCTTAAGTCGGGCGCGGAACAATGAGCAGTTCTTC CASSLSRARNNEQFF
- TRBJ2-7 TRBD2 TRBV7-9 TGTGCCAGCAGTAGTAGCGGGAGCTCCTACGAGCAGTACTTC CASSSSGSSYEQYF
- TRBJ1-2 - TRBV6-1 TGTGCCAGCAGTGAATGGGGTAGGGGTGCTGGCTACACCTTC CASSEWGRGAGYTF
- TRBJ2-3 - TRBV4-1 TGCGCCAGCAGCCAAACCCCAGGGTTTAGCACAGATACGCAGTATTTT CASSQTPGFSTDTQYF
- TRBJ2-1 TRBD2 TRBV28 TGTGCCAGCAGTTTCTTCAGCGGGGCCTCCTACAATGAGCAGTTCTTC CASSFFSGASYNEQFF
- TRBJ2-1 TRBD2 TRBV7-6 TGTGCCAGCAGCTTGGGACTAGCCCTCGGCAATGAGCAGTTCTTC CASSLGLALGNEQFF
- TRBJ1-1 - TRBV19 TGTGCCAGTAGTGCCAGGGGAGTAGGCACTGAAGCTTTCTTT CASSARGVGTEAFF
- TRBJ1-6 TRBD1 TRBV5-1 TGCGCCAGCAGCTCCAGGGGGCAGGAATCACCCCTCCACTTT CASSSRGQESPLHF
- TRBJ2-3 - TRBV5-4 TGTGCCAGCAGCCGATCAGGGGTTTCAGATACGCAGTATTTT CASSRSGVSDTQYF
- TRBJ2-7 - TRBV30 TGTGCCTGGAGTGTAGGACACTCCTACGAGCAGTACTTC CAWSVGHSYEQYF
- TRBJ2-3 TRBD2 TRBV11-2 TGTGCCAGCAGCTTCCAAGGGACTAGCGACACAGATACGCAGTATTTT CASSFQGTSDTDTQYF
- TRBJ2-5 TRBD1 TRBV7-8 TGTGCCAGCAGCTTAGGGTCCCCTAAGGGGGCGAGAGGAGAGACCCAGTACTTC CASSLGSPKGARGETQYF
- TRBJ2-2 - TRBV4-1 TGCGCCAGCAGCCGTGGGACCGGGGAGCTGTTTTTT CASSRGTGELFF
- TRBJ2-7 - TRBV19 TGTGCCAGTAGGTACGGGGTCCAATACCACGAGCAGTACTTC CASRYGVQYHEQYF
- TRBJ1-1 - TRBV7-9 TGTGCCAGCAGCCCCCATTGGGAAAACACTGAAGCTTTCTTT CASSPHWENTEAFF
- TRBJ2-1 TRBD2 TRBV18 TGTGCCAGCTCACGGGCTAGCGGGAGCTACAATGAGCAGTTCTTC CASSRASGSYNEQFF
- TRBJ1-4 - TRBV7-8 TGTGCCAGCAGCTTAGTTGGTGGAGCAGGGAGTGCAACTAATGAAAAACTGTTTTTT CASSLVGGAGSATNEKLFF
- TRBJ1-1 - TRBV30 TGTGCCTGGAGTGTACGGAAGAACACTGAAGCTTTCTTT CAWSVRKNTEAFF
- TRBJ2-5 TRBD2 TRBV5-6 TGTGCCAGCAGGACTAGCGGGAGATTCGGAGAGACCCAGTACTTC CASRTSGRFGETQYF
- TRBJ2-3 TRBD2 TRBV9 TGTGCCAGCAGCGCAGGACTAGTCACAGATACGCAGTATTTT CASSAGLVTDTQYF
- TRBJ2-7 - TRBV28 TGTGCCAGCAGTCCTCACGCCCCAGGGAGCTCCTACGAGCAGTACTTC CASSPHAPGSSYEQYF
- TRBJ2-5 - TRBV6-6 TGTGCCAGCAGTGGCGAGACCCAGTACTTC CASSGETQYF
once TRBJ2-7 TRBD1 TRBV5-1 TGCGCCAGCAGCTTGGCCGGGACAGCCTACGAGCAGTACTTC CASSLAGTAYEQYF
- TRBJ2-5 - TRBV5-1 TGCGCCAGCAGCTACCGACCACAGTCTGGGGCTATGTACCAAGAGACCCAGTACTTC CASSYRPQSGAMYQETQYF
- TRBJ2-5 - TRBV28 TGTGCCAGCAGTACTCTGCTTACAGGGTTGGGAGAGACCCAGTACTTC CASSTLLTGLGETQYF
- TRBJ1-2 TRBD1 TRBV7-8 TGTGCCAGCAGCTTGGATAACAGGGGAAGGGGAGGCTACACCTTC CASSLDNRGRGGYTF
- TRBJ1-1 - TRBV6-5 TGTGCCAGCAGTTACTCCGACGCCCAGAACACTGAAGCTTTCTTT CASSYSDAQNTEAFF
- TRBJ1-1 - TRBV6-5 TGTGCCAGCAGTTATCGGCGGATGAACACTGAAGCTTTCTTT CASSYRRMNTEAFF
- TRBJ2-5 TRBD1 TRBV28 TGTGCCAGCAGTCCCCGACAGGGACAAGAGACCCAGTACTTC CASSPRQGQETQYF
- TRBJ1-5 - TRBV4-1 TGCGCCAGCAGCCAAGAGGACAGAGACAATCAGCCCCAGCATTTT CASSQEDRDNQPQHF
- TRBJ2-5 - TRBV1 TGCACCAGCAGCTACCCCGGGGGGTCCGAGGGGGAGCAGTACTTC CTSSYPGGSEGEQYF
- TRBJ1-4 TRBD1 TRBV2 TGTGCCAGCAGTGACCCGACAGGGATTAATGAAAAACTGTTTTTT CASSDPTGINEKLFF
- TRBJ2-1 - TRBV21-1 TGTGCCAGCAGCACAGGGGACAGGGGGAATGAGCAGTTCTTC CASSTGDRGNEQFF
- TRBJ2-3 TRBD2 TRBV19 TGTGCCAGTAGTATAGGGGGACTAGCGAGCACAGATACGCAGTATTTT CASSIGGLASTDTQYF
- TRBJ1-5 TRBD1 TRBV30 TGTGCCTGGAGTGAAACAGGGGGCAATCAGCCCCAGCATTTT CAWSETGGNQPQHF
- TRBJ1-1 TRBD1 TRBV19 TGTGCCAGTAGAACCGACAGGGCGGGAAACACTGAAGCTTTCTTT CASRTDRAGNTEAFF
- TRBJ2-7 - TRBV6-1 TGTGCCAGCAGTGAAGGGGACAAGTACTACGAGCAGTACTTC CASSEGDKYYEQYF
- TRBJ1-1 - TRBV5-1 TGCGCCAGCAGCTTGGAGGTAGTCTTTATGAACACTGAAGCTTTCTTT CASSLEVVFMNTEAFF
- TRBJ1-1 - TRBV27 TGTGCCAGCAGTTTGACAGCTAACACTGAAGCTTTCTTT CASSLTANTEAFF
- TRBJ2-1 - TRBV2 TGTGCCAGCAAAAGGGGCAGCTCCTACAATGAGCAGTTCTTC CASKRGSSYNEQFF
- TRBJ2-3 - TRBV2 TGTGCCAGCCAGCTAGGCACAGATACGCAGTATTTT CASQLGTDTQYF
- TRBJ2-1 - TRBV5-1 TGCGCCAGCAGCTTGGCCCAAGGACGGAGCTCCTACAATGAGCAGTTCTTC CASSLAQGRSSYNEQFF
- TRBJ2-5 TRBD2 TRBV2 TGTGCCAGCAGGCGGAGCGGGGTTCCCCAAGAGACCCAGTACTTC CASRRSGVPQETQYF
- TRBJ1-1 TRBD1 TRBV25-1 TGTGCCAGCAGAGCGGGGAGGGGGCGGCACACTGAAGCTTTCTTT CASRAGRGRHTEAFF
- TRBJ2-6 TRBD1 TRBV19 TGTGCCAGTAGTCACCCGTCCCGGACAGGGGGAAGCTCTGGGGCCAACGTCCTGACTTTC CASSHPSRTGGSSGANVLTF
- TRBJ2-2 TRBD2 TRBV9 TGTGCCAGCAGCGTACGGGGTAGCGGGAGGGGGAGCACCGGGGAGCTGTTTTTT CASSVRGSGRGSTGELFF